The source of this TCR beta chain is a study of glioma-infiltrating T cells after dendritic cell vaccination. CDR3 length equals 11 residues. With 2 bases removed from V and 5 bases from J, the gap between germline ends came to 5 bases. Germline CDR1 and CDR2: GTSNPN and SVGIG (reference sequence). Up to about 2 ug genomic DNA was used for TCRB CDR3 amplification. Sequencing was performed with immunoSEQ multiplex PCR; in TCRdb, only in-frame clones are kept and a portion is missing. The profile covers more than 100,000 clones, with roughly 76% appearing a single time and roughly 12% taken by the ten largest.

The source of this sequence is a human donor with glioblastoma. The chain is built from TRBV30 and TRBJ2-3, with D possibly matching TRBD1 (5 bases). Sample: blood, taken before dendritic cell vaccination. CDR3 in amino acids: CAWSRGDTQYF. For the CDR3, the DNA is TGTGCCTGGAGTAGGGGAGATACGCAGTATTTT.